This T cell receptor (beta chain) was captured by sequencing in a study of CD8 T cells in ankylosing spondylitis. Study findings and constraints: Previously reported in reactive arthritis synovial fluid and blood were some of the motif variants. Peripheral blood samples showed relatively rare disease-linked clones, and these clones were CD8+. Typical of ankylosing spondylitis blood, it appeared, was a TCR beta motif of roughly eight highly homologous variants.

The V and J ends lost 6 bases and 6 bases respectively, with 12 bases between them. The CDR3 covers 12 residues. In germline, CDR1 is MNHEY, CDR2 SVGAGI. A word on this clonotype: Its target is unknown.

TCR beta libraries were made by quantitative 5'-RACE with molecular barcodes. TCRdb called the 5' RACE reads again in MiXCR, with one record for every CDR3 protein. The repertoire consists of a few hundred thousand distinct CDR3 sequences, with 6.5% to 10% occurring once and the leading ten covering about 14%. The source is a male donor with ankylosing spondylitis. Sequenced sample: blood, either unsorted or a sorted T cell fraction (not recorded which). The chain carries TRBV6-5 and TRBJ2-7, with D maybe TRBD1 (6 bases). The DNA for the CDR3 is TGTGCCAGCAGCGAGGACAGTTCCGAGCAGTACTTC. Residues: CASSEDSSEQYF.